This T cell receptor beta chain is drawn from a study of blood T cell repertoires in COVID-19. CDR3 size: 15 residues. V gave up 7 bases and J gave up 0 bases; unmatched junction bases: 3. Germline CDR1 reads SNHLY; CDR2 reads FYNNEI. The protocol was immunoSEQ multiplex PCR, while the TCRdb copy is restricted to in-frame clones and leaves out a portion. The sample gives tens of thousands of clones, about nine tenths of which show up once; 2% is in the top ten. This sequence originates from a man aged 25-40 years with acute or convalescent COVID-19. Sequencing was carried out using peripheral blood. The rearrangement links TRBV2 to TRBJ2-2; 9 positions match TRBD2. CDR3 region: CASTGTSPNTGELFF. In nucleotides, the CDR3 is TGTGCCAGCACCGGGACTAGCCCGAACACCGGGGAGCTGTTTTTT.